The entry below gives a single T cell receptor (beta chain) sequence along with its context. This clone was observed a single time. Its cognate antigen has yet to be identified. No per-base quality is available; no much larger clone lies one base away. The data are from a study of shared clonotypes between healthy human individuals (dated by TCRdb to the early 2020s). With respect to the entire study: The cohort comprised a couple of women and a few men aged 18 to 49 years. To estimate repertoire size and how much clonotypes are shared between individuals, the study performed deep sequencing of blood TCR repertoires from a handful of healthy adults. Libraries were prepared and TCR repertoires were sequenced by different laboratories using diverse techniques, in order to increase sequencing depth and limit assay-specific biases. Per donor, leukapheresis produced somewhere between about 0.94 and 8.9 billion PBMCs.

Using the deep immunoSEQ assay, multiplex PCR amplified TCR CDR3 regions from genomic DNA. Extracted genomic DNA from each cell subset was distributed evenly across all wells of several immunoSEQ 96-well plates, and each plate was treated as a replicate. Each replicate PCR for unsorted PBMC received 250 to 300 ng genomic DNA, equal to approximately 29,000 T cell genomes. Ten immunoSEQ deep assay plates were used to sequence the unsorted PBMC genomic DNA. Purified libraries were measured with a Qubit 3.0 fluorometer, size-checked on a Bioanalyzer 2100, and measured again with the KAPA Library Quantification kit. A separate single-read 150-cycle Illumina NextSeq 550 flow cell was used to sequence each immunoSEQ 96-well plate. The original methods were these. Because the immunoSEQ output included only junctional sequences and no quality scores, the filtering could not be the same as the filtering used for full-length reads. To assign V/J genes and CDR3, sequences were annotated against IMGT germline references using PyIR, a Python wrapper for IgBLAST v1.9. Reads were filtered out if the reads had weak V/J assignments (E-value above 1e-6), no CDR3, stop codons, out-of-frame junctions, or ambiguous translated residues. A V3J clonotype was defined by an identical inferred V gene, J gene, and CDR3 amino acid sequence. The percentage overlap between two repertoires was calculated by dividing the number of shared unique clonotypes by the size of the smaller repertoire. RTK rarefaction, the Chao1 estimator, and Recon v2.1 estimates of unobserved clonotypes were used to assess repertoire richness. TCRdb took over this immuneACCESS table, retaining in-frame rearrangements with V and J assigned. Such tables are incomplete; in checked studies, under half of the missing clones stem from an unresolved V gene, and the remainder is unexplained. V and J calls and clone size are given by that table; D and trimming were obtained from the DNA. Counted in this sample were under 600,000 clones; roughly 79% of them appeared once. The ten top clones hold around 11% of the sample.

The donors were healthy, HIV-negative adults who had no recently reported acute infections or vaccinations. Every donor was a Caucasian adult living in Nashville, Tennessee, USA. For unsorted samples, 90 million to 95 million PBMCs were counted, and genomic DNA was extracted using the QIAamp DNA Blood Mini kit. Blood was obtained by leukapheresis, after which PBMCs were separated by Ficoll-Histopaque density gradient centrifugation and cryopreserved in liquid nitrogen vapor phase. Study-level results and caveats: Only blood was sampled, and tissue TCR repertoires likely differ from those in blood. Because the study included only a small number of donors, the genetic and exposure-history diversity represented was limited. Pairwise subsampling led to the expectation that sequencing depth would affect the degree of clonotype sharing among donors.

The sample comprised PBMCs. The sequence came from a woman between 40 and 50 years old in good health. Some clones in this sample may be carry-over from other donors' samples.

CDR3 protein: CASSPGRTDTEAFF. The nucleotides read TGTGCCAGCAGCCCCGGGCGAACGGATACTGAAGCTTTCTTT. The chain is assembled from TRBV16 and TRBJ1-1; no confident D gene assignment can be made. Taken from cysteine to phenylalanine, the CDR3 has 14 residues. The sequence is cut down to CDR3 DNA, 42 bases in frame from base 1. CDR1 and CDR2 were assigned from the germline V gene as KGHSY and FQNENV. Cut back by 4 bases and 5 bases, the V and J ends lie 14 bases apart.